The 21 T cell receptor beta chains below all came from one sample that was sequenced in a study of Ad26.COV2.S vaccination and SARS-CoV-2 variants. Sequenced by immunoSEQ multiplex PCR; TCRdb stores in-frame clones only, minus some. The table has over 110,000 clones, around 86% seen once. Here the sequenced sample was peripheral blood, taken after recovery from COVID-19. The source of these receptors is a human donor who had recovered from COVID-19.

The chain carries TRBV24-1 and TRBJ2-1, with TRBD2 matching 8 bases. The V and J ends lost 6 bases and 0 bases, in that order; junction bases with no gene match: 3. CDR1 is KGHDR and CDR2 is SFDVKD in the germline V gene. The CDR3 length is 15 residues. Here the CDR3 DNA reads TGTGCCACCAGTTTAGCGGGGAGCTCCTACAATGAGCAGTTCTTC. Translation gives CATSLAGSSYNEQFF.

The V call is TRBV18, the J call TRBJ1-6, with a tentative D call TRBD1 (5 bases). The CDR3 is 16 residues long. Germline V gene data show CDR1 as KGHSH and CDR2 as LQKENI. With 1 base removed from V and 8 bases from J, the gap between germline ends came to 15 bases. The CDR3 nucleotides are TGTGCCAGCTCACCACGCGGTCCAGGGACCGATTCACCCCTCCACTTT. Translating it yields CASSPRGPGTDSPLHF. The variable domain in full, with the rest retrieved from reference TRBV18 and TRBJ1-6, is NAGVMQNPRHLVRRRGQEARLRCSPMKGHSHVYWYRQLPEEGLKFMVYLQKENIIDESGMPKERFSAEFPKEGPSILRIQQVVRGDSAAYFCASSPRGPGTDSPLHFGNGTRLTVT.

In this sample, this clone turned up once. The chain combines TRBV11-2 with TRBJ2-1, with a tentative D call TRBD2 (5 bases). Germline loops: CDR1 SGHAT, CDR2 FQNNGV. The CDR3 consists of 14 residues. V shed 5 bases and J shed 10 bases, with 18 bases lying between them. CDR3 in amino acids: CASSRVSGKKEQFF. The CDR3 DNA reads as TGTGCCAGCAGCCGGGTATCCGGGAAAAAAGAGCAGTTCTTC.

The chain joins TRBV24-1 to TRBJ1-4; TRBD1 might be the D (5 bases). There are 12 residues in the CDR3. Germline V lookup: CDR1 KGHDR, CDR2 SFDVKD. The V end lost 6 bases, the J end lost 6 bases, and 7 bases lay between the germline ends. CDR3 sequence: CATSRDDEKLFF. The CDR3 nucleotides are TGTGCCACCAGTAGGGACGATGAAAAACTGTTTTTT.

In this sample, this clone turned up once. V is TRBV27 and J is TRBJ2-7; D is perhaps TRBD1 (6 bases). CDR1 and CDR2 from the germline V gene are MNHEY and SMNVEV (reference sequence). This CDR3 is built from 13 residues. Trimming pared 5 bases from V and 6 bases from J, leaving 14 bases between. The CDR3 DNA reads as TGTGCCAGCAGTACCCTCCAGGGGATCGAGCAGTACTTC. Amino acids: CASSTLQGIEQYF.

J is TRBJ2-7 and V is TRBV4-1; D call uncertain. Germline CDR1 and CDR2: MGHRA and YSYEKL. The CDR3 has 14 amino acids. V was trimmed by 0 bases and J by 1 base, leaving 7 bases between them. CDR3 residues: CASSQDLGSYEQYF. Here the CDR3 DNA reads TGCGCCAGCAGCCAAGATCTCGGGTCCTACGAGCAGTACTTC.

This chain connects TRBV19 to TRBJ2-7; 9 bases are a match to TRBD1. Germline CDR1 is LNHDA and CDR2 is SQIVND (reference sequence). V shed 3 bases and J 4 bases; nucleotides not matched to a gene: 4. The CDR3 runs to 14 residues. CDR3 in DNA: TGTGCCAGTAGTATCGGGACAGGGTTTTACGAGCAGTACTTC. Protein: CASSIGTGFYEQYF. The full variable domain, completed using reference TRBV19 and TRBJ2-7, is DGGITQSPKYLFRKEGQNVTLSCEQNLNHDAMYWYRQDPGQGLRLIYYSQIVNDFQKGDIAEGYSVSREKKESFPLTVTSAQKNPTAFYLCASSIGTGFYEQYFGPGTRLTVT.

The genes are TRBV10-2 and TRBJ1-2; no definite D call. Trimming left V 8 bases short and J 2 bases short, with 9 bases between. CDR1 WSHSY and CDR2 SAAADI come from the germline V gene. This CDR3 region has 12 residues. CDR3 region: CASGELNYGYTF. Here the CDR3 DNA reads TGCGCCAGCGGGGAGCTCAACTATGGCTACACCTTC.

This rearrangement joins TRBV6-5 to TRBJ2-4; D is uncertain. The CDR3 has 15 residues. The V and J ends lost 8 bases and 5 bases respectively, with 19 bases between them. CDR1 MNHEY and CDR2 SVGAGI come from the germline V gene. This CDR3 reads CASEPRRQQENIQYF. CDR3 DNA sequence: TGTGCCAGCGAGCCGAGACGCCAGCAGGAAAACATTCAGTACTTC.

This chain links TRBV7-9 with TRBJ2-3, with TRBD1 identical over 8 bases. CDR3 length: 16 residues. Germline loops: CDR1 SEHNR, CDR2 FQNEAQ (reference sequence). Trimming cost V 5 bases and J 3 bases; bases outside gene matches: 10. Here the CDR3 DNA reads TGTGCCAGCAGCAAAACCGACAGGGGTTGGACAGATACGCAGTATTTT. This encodes CASSKTDRGWTDTQYF.

The chain has TRBV7-2 and TRBJ1-1, with D uncertain. Germline V lookup: CDR1 SGHTA, CDR2 FQGNSA. Trimming pared 3 bases from V and 0 bases from J, leaving 8 bases between. This CDR3 spans 14 amino acids. CDR3: CASSLTPMNTEAFF. In DNA, the CDR3 is TGTGCCAGCAGCTTGACACCTATGAACACTGAAGCTTTCTTT.

The rearrangement links TRBV28 to TRBJ2-7; no clear D gene. With 5 bases removed from V and 3 bases from J, the gap between germline ends came to 5 bases. Looked up from germline, CDR1 is MDHEN and CDR2 is SYDVKM. The CDR3 covers 11 residues. The CDR3 DNA follows: TGTGCCAGCAGTACATACTACGAGCAGTACTTC. Protein product: CASSTYYEQYF.

This chain uses TRBV6-4 with TRBJ2-3; unclear D gene. The V gene lost 4 bases and the J gene lost 1 base, with 12 bases spanning the gap. This CDR3 contains 15 residues. Germline CDR1 reads MRHNA; CDR2 reads SNTAGT. The CDR3 reads CASSVGPSGTDTQYF. The CDR3 DNA sequence: TGTGCCAGCAGTGTAGGGCCATCTGGCACAGATACGCAGTATTTT.

This clone has at least ten counts. The chain uses TRBV2 and TRBJ2-7, with D perhaps TRBD1 (6 bases). The ends were cut back, 8 bases at V and 3 bases at J, with 20 bases in the middle. The CDR3 is 15 residues long. Germline V lookup: CDR1 SNHLY, CDR2 FYNNEI. The CDR3 is CASDQAGVGGYEQYF. For the CDR3, the DNA is TGTGCCAGCGACCAGGCAGGGGTAGGAGGCTACGAGCAGTACTTC.

This rearrangement joins TRBV28 to TRBJ2-2, with 9 bases lining up with TRBD1. Germline trimming cut 5 bases from V and 3 bases from J; bases unmatched to any gene: 10. The CDR3 has 17 amino acids. CDR1 is MDHEN, CDR2 SYDVKM, per germline. DNA for the CDR3: TGTGCCAGCAGTCGACCCCGGGACAGGGAAGACACCGGGGAGCTGTTTTTT. This codes for CASSRPRDREDTGELFF.

V gene TRBV28 combines with J gene TRBJ2-5; possible D gene TRBD2, 6 bases. The CDR3 loop spans 16 amino acids. V was cut by 4 bases and J by 5 bases, with 20 bases left in between. The germline CDR1 and CDR2 sequences are MDHEN and SYDVKM. CDR3 nucleotide sequence: TGTGCCAGCAGTTCCCCGGGGGACGGGGTACGGGAGACCCAGTACTTC. Translation gives CASSSPGDGVRETQYF.

The genes are TRBV10-1 and TRBJ2-1, with D perhaps TRBD1 or TRBD2 (5 bases each). The germline gives CDR1 WNHNN, CDR2 SYGVQD (reference sequence). This CDR3 region has 15 residues. The V end was cut by 3 bases, the J end by 0 bases, with 9 bases between. The CDR3, as DNA: TGCGCCAGCAGTGATGAGGGGCACTCCTACAATGAGCAGTTCTTC. Its protein product is CASSDEGHSYNEQFF.

The rearrangement links TRBV5-1 to TRBJ2-7; 8 bases agree with TRBD1. Germline trimming cut 4 bases from V and 5 bases from J; bases unmatched to any gene: 8. CDR1 is SGHRS, CDR2 YFSETQ, per germline. The CDR3 loop spans 14 amino acids. The CDR3 nucleotides are TGCGCCAGCAGCGGCGGACAGGGTATGAACGAGCAGTACTTC. This encodes CASSGGQGMNEQYF.

This clone showed up just once. The V and J genes are TRBV28 and TRBJ1-1; D is possibly TRBD1 (5 bases). The CDR3 has 12 residues. Germline V lookup: CDR1 MDHEN, CDR2 SYDVKM. Deletions cut 6 bases from V and 11 bases from J, with 16 bases between. CDR3 sequence (DNA): TGTGCCAGCAGCCCCCCGGGGGGGTCCGCTTTCTTT. Protein product: CASSPPGGSAFF. The whole variable domain, remainder taken from reference TRBV28 and TRBJ1-1, is DVKVTQSSRYLVKRTGEKVFLECVQDMDHENMFWYRQDPGLGLRLIYFSYDVKMKEKGDIPEGYSVSREKKERFSLILESASTNQTSMYLCASSPPGGSAFFGQGTRLTVV.

The chain combines TRBV6-1 with TRBJ1-6; D possibly corresponds to TRBD1 (5 bases). The CDR3 length is 13 residues. Trimming took off 3 bases at V and 10 bases at J, with 10 bases between the two ends. Germline V lookup: CDR1 MNHNS, CDR2 SASEGT. This chain's CDR3 is CASSEGVLSPLHF. For the CDR3, the DNA is TGTGCCAGCAGTGAGGGGGTTTTGTCACCCCTCCACTTT.

The V gene is TRBV2, the J gene TRBJ1-1; TRBD1 is a possible D gene (6 bases). Deletions cut 4 bases from V and 1 base from J, with 10 bases between. The CDR3 extends over 14 amino acids. Per germline, CDR1 SNHLY and CDR2 FYNNEI. This chain's CDR3 is CASSGYRANTEAFF. The CDR3 coding sequence is TGTGCCAGCAGTGGATACAGGGCGAACACTGAAGCTTTCTTT.